Given below is one TCR beta chain in context. Sequencing was done on patients that had shown CD8+CD57+ cell expansion by flow cytometry. Among the patients, all had severe acquired aplastic anemia. The study profiled TCR beta VDJ and CDR3 using genomic DNA as template. Each CDR3 protein is one row after TCRdb ran MiXCR on the reads. Of around 220,000 distinct CDR3 sequences in the sample, almost 50% were seen once. The data stem from a study of CD8+CD57+ T cells in acquired aplastic anemia. In the study overall: DNA per sorted CD4+ or CD8+ sample ranged 0.2 to 27.4 ug, averaging approximately 3.3 ug.

Trimming took 8 bases from V and 1 from J; bases not matched to a gene: 12. This CDR3 is built from 17 residues. Sequenced: sorted CD4+, CD8+, or CD8+CD57+ T cells (not recorded which) from PBMCs. The chain joins TRBV12-3 or TRBV12-4 to TRBJ2-1, with 9 bases that match TRBD1. This TCR came from a human donor with aplastic anemia. CDR3 loop: CASSPITGTGSYNEQFF. CDR3 nucleotides: TGTGCCAGCTCACCAATTACCGGGACAGGGTCCTACAATGAGCAGTTCTTC.